This TCR beta chain stems from a study of T cell repertoires in cytomegalovirus infection. Broader study findings: The ex vivo response was dominated by HLA-C-restricted CMV-specific TCR beta clonotypes.

TCRdb re-derived calls from the reads in MiXCR, one entry per CDR3 protein. The data show about 700,000 distinct CDR3 sequences, around 30% seen once. This clonotype has more than one count but fewer than ten. Its antigen is currently unknown. This sample comprised cultured PBMCs, obtained from culture after CMV antigen stimulation. This TCR derives from a human donor in good health (CMV status not recorded). Some clones in this sample may be carry-over from other donors' samples.

CDR3 nucleotides: TGTGCTAGTGGACCAAACAGGGGTGAGACCCAGTACTTC. Its translation is CASGPNRGETQYF. The V and J genes are TRBV12-5 and TRBJ2-5, with 7 bases identical to TRBD1. V gave up 6 bases and J gave up 5 bases; unmatched junction bases: 6. The CDR3 spans 13 residues. Germline CDR1 reads LGHNT; CDR2 reads FRNRAP.